The present T cell receptor beta chain was sequenced within a study of cytomegalovirus exposure and HLA in healthy donors (dated by TCRdb to 2016 to 2017). With regard to the full study: According to a later analysis, one platform produced both the 110 or so validation repertoires and the 720 or so repertoires of the first cohort. The study aimed to test whether signatures of past pathogen exposure could be identified by cataloging public T cell receptors. A separate validation cohort of about 110 different subjects was used in addition to the roughly 700-subject first cohort. High-throughput TCR immunosequencing, statistical association of individual TCRs with disease status, and machine learning were combined to predict cytomegalovirus infection status.

Including cysteine and phenylalanine, the CDR3 has 13 amino acids. Only CDR3 DNA remains: 39 bases, in frame from the first base. CDR1 and CDR2, per the germline V gene, are SNHLY and FYNNEI. Trimming takes 6 bases from V and 1 base from J, and the germline ends sit 9 bases apart. The library was generated by the immunoSEQ multiplex PCR assay. The paper's data handling went like this. A statistical classification framework was developed to diagnose cytomegalovirus status using the catalog of TCR beta chain sequences. TCRdb took over this immuneACCESS table, retaining in-frame rearrangements with V and J assigned. Such tables are incomplete; in checked studies, under half of the missing clones stem from an unresolved V gene, and the remainder is unexplained. V, J and clone size were drawn from that table, and D and trimming were deduced from the DNA. Counted in this sample were approximately 230,000 clones; roughly 87% of them appeared once. Jointly, the top ten make up more than 10% of the sample.

General conclusions and limits of the study: In the study, about 150 TCR beta chains were listed as associated with cytomegalovirus. In a later analysis, TCRs clustered in the first cohort were found to also tend to co-occur in the 120 or so validation repertoires, with approximately 93% of cluster scores above 0. The validation cohort had no HLA typing available for a later analysis, so co-occurrence within that cohort was assessed over all 120 or so repertoires. Most TCR sequences were seen in very few donors, while some public TCRs were found in many individuals. In vitro tests confirmed that three of the cytomegalovirus-associated TCR beta chains recognize cytomegalovirus antigens. The authors suggested that the approach could potentially be generalized to other disease states and immunological phenotypes. In both the original and validation cohorts, the classifier was reported to diagnose cytomegalovirus status with high specificity and sensitivity.

Note on this clone: Its antigen is not yet known. No much larger clone is present one base from it, and per-base qualities are unavailable.

The donors were included in the validation cohort of some 120 subjects, a group kept apart from the roughly 680-subject first cohort. In this chain, TRBV2 is recombined with TRBJ1-1; no D gene is confidently identified. Sequencing input: PBMCs. The TCR sequence derives from a man younger than 30 in good health and CMV-seropositive. The CDR3 reads as follows: CASSRGRNTEAFF. The nucleotides are TGTGCCAGCAGCCGTGGGCGGAACACTGAAGCTTTCTTT.